This T cell receptor (beta chain) was identified in a study of blood T cell repertoires in COVID-19. The wider study: Acute and convalescent COVID-19 specimens originated in the United States, Italy and Spain.

There are 13 residues in the CDR3. Germline loops: CDR1 MRHNA, CDR2 SNTAGT. J was trimmed by 3 bases and V by 3 bases; bases with no gene match: 0. In the authors' workflow: For nucleated cells, counts were estimated from reference gene primer amplification. Profiled with immunoSEQ multiplex PCR; TCRdb holds only in-frame clones, not every one. D and trimming come from the DNA, and the V and J calls and clone size come from that table. Of a few hundred thousand clones listed, 90% are singletons. This clone was observed a single time. This chain uses TRBV6-4 with TRBJ2-3; 7 bases match TRBD1. Sequences were obtained from peripheral blood. This TCR was recovered from a woman aged 25 to 39 with COVID-19, enrolled during active disease. Here the CDR3 reads CASSEQGTDTQYF. For the CDR3, the DNA is TGTGCCAGCAGTGAACAGGGGACAGATACGCAGTATTTT.